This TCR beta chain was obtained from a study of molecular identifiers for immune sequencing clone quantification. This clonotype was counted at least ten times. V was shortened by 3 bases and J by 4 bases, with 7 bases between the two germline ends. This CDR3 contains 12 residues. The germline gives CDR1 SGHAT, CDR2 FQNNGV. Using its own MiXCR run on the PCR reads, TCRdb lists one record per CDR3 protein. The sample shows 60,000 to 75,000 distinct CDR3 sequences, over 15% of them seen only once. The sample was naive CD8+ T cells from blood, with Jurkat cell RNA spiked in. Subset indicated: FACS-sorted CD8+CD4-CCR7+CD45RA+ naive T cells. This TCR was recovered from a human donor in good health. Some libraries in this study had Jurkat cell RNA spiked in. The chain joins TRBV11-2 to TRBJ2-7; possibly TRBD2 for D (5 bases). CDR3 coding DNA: TGTGCCAGCAGCTTTGAGGGTTACGAGCAGTACTTC. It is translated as CASSFEGYEQYF.